This TCR beta chain is drawn from a study of blood T cell repertoires in COVID-19. In the original workflow: Scientists estimated how many nucleated cells there were by amplifying reference gene primers. Clones were read by immunoSEQ multiplex PCR, and TCRdb kept only the in-frame ones, dropping some. The V and J calls and clone size were taken over from that table, and D and trimming were inferred from the DNA. The sample shows approximately 300,000 clones, roughly 86% of them seen only once. Germline V gene sequence: CDR1 MDHEN, CDR2 SYDVKM. V shed 2 bases and J 5 bases; nucleotides not matched to a gene: 3. The CDR3 sequence is 16 residues long. Cohorts were determined from participant-reported clinical history. Cohort 3 recovery required two negative PCRs, clearance, or symptom resolution. This clone appeared a single time.

The sequencing input was PBMCs or T cells enriched from blood (not recorded which). The receptor comes from a woman aged 30 to 39 who had recovered from COVID-19. The V gene is TRBV28, the J gene TRBJ1-6, with TRBD1 matching 10 bases. This chain's CDR3 is CASSLRGQGHNSPLHF. The CDR3, as DNA: TGTGCCAGCAGTTTACGGGGACAGGGGCATAATTCACCCCTCCACTTT.